This T cell receptor beta chain is from a study of cytomegalovirus exposure and HLA in healthy donors. Broader study findings: It was reported in a later analysis that an Asian-associated ancestry cluster showed fewer N-insertions than the roughly 660-donor mean. In presence/absence analyses, roughly uniform sequencing depth across donors was assumed.

60 Vbeta and 13 Jbeta primers were used in PCR. TCRdb's copy holds only in-frame clones and misses some; the assay was immunoSEQ multiplex PCR. Of approximately 160,000 clones in the sample, 65% to 80% were seen once. CDR3 length equals 13 residues. V lost 5 bases and J lost 9; bases outside the gene matches: 7. Per the germline V gene, CDR1 is ENHRY and CDR2 is SYGVKD. On this clone: Its antigen is not identified.

The rearrangement links TRBV10-3 to TRBJ2-1, with 7 bases aligning to TRBD1. Input material: PBMCs. The source is a woman aged 40 to 50 in good health and CMV-seropositive. The CDR3 here is CAISSTGVSEQFF. In DNA, the CDR3 is TGTGCCATCAGTTCTACAGGGGTCAGTGAGCAGTTCTTC.